These T cell receptor beta chains were read from a single sample in a study of blood T cell repertoires in COVID-19. Sequenced by immunoSEQ multiplex PCR; TCRdb stores in-frame clones only, minus some. This sample carries more than 60,000 clones, roughly 82% of them seen once, and the ten largest clones take 12% to 15%. Source material: peripheral blood. The receptors stem from a woman over 75 with acute or convalescent COVID-19. Each CDR3 is given without its conserved first and last residue. Each record gives: CDR3 length, V gene, CDR3 protein.

CDR3 length: 13
V gene: TRBV5-1
CDR3 protein: ASSPLLGGSETQY

CDR3 length: 13
V gene: TRBV19
CDR3 protein: ASSMGTRATDTQY

CDR3 length: 13
V gene: TRBV18
CDR3 protein: ASSPLGPLKETQY

CDR3 length: 15
V gene: TRBV7-9
CDR3 protein: ASSLVLRDSWSTEAF

CDR3 length: 14
V gene: TRBV18
CDR3 protein: ASSPLGGGKISPLH

CDR3 length: 18
V gene: TRBV27
CDR3 protein: ASSLRPGLAGTTGANVLT

CDR3 length: 11
V gene: TRBV19
CDR3 protein: ASSIDGGGHRF

CDR3 length: 16
V gene: TRBV9
CDR3 protein: ASSVAYWASGRADTQY

CDR3 length: 12
V gene: TRBV6-5
CDR3 protein: ASRTGTSTGELF

CDR3 length: 17
V gene: TRBV10-1
CDR3 protein: ASSESPVSSGFSYNEQF